These 25 T cell receptor beta chains originate from one sample sequenced in a study of CD8+ T cells in alopecia areata. Following extraction, RNA underwent reverse transcription to cDNA, which served as the sequencing template. Assay used: immunoSEQ multiplex PCR; TCRdb lists only in-frame clones, some missing. The table lists approximately 150,000 clones, around 64% of them singletons. The sample here was CD8+ T cells sorted from blood, taken at week 0. These receptors came from a human donor with alopecia areata.

The V call is TRBV19, the J call TRBJ1-5; TRBD1 agrees at 9 bases. Unmatched junction bases numbered 5, after V lost 7 bases and J lost 4 bases. This CDR3 region has 14 residues. Germline assignment: CDR1 LNHDA and CDR2 SQIVND (reference sequence). The CDR3 protein is CASTPGQGNQPQHF. The DNA for the CDR3 is TGTGCCAGTACCCCGGGACAGGGAAATCAGCCCCAGCATTTT.

J is TRBJ1-6 and V is TRBV7-9, with D perhaps matching TRBD1 (5 bases). The CDR3 totals 14 residues. V lost 1 base, J lost 7 bases, and 8 bases lay in between. Germline loops: CDR1 SEHNR, CDR2 FQNEAQ (reference sequence). The DNA for the CDR3 is TGTGCCAGCAGCTTAGTTCGGGGGAATTCACCCCTCCACTTT. This gives the protein CASSLVRGNSPLHF.

The rearrangement joins TRBV7-6 to TRBJ2-5, with D hard to call. The CDR3 sequence is 14 residues long. The germline V gene has CDR1 SGHVS and CDR2 FNYEAQ. Deletions cut 0 bases from V and 4 bases from J, with 9 bases between. CDR3 in amino acids: CASSLASPLETQYF. In DNA, the CDR3 is TGTGCCAGCAGCTTAGCATCCCCATTAGAGACCCAGTACTTC.

This chain connects TRBV7-9 to TRBJ2-7, with a tentative D call TRBD2 (6 bases). Per the germline V gene, CDR1 is SEHNR and CDR2 is FQNEAQ (reference sequence). The length of the CDR3 is 15 residues. Trimming removed 0 bases at V and 3 bases at J, with 12 bases between. CDR3 region: CASSLASGSYYEQYF. For the CDR3, the DNA is TGTGCCAGCAGCTTAGCGAGCGGGTCCTACTACGAGCAGTACTTC.

J is TRBJ2-1 and V is TRBV4-1, with 11 bases identical to TRBD1. The V gene's germline CDR1 is MGHRA and CDR2 YSYEKL. The CDR3 spans 14 residues. Unmatched junction bases numbered 9, after V lost 9 bases and J lost 8 bases. This CDR3 is CASTPGQGVYEQFF. CDR3 nucleotides: TGCGCCAGTACCCCGGGACAGGGGGTTTATGAGCAGTTCTTC.

In its sample, this clone was seen a few times. J is TRBJ2-7 and V is TRBV9, with D perhaps matching TRBD1 (6 bases). Trimming shortened V by 4 bases and J by 2 bases, and 13 bases separated the two germline ends. This CDR3 has 14 residues. In germline, CDR1 is SGDLS, CDR2 YYNGEE. CDR3 amino acids: CASSPGAGAYEQYF. The CDR3 DNA reads as TGTGCCAGCAGCCCCGGGGCAGGGGCCTACGAGCAGTACTTC.

The gene calls are TRBV7-8 and TRBJ1-6; D uncertain. V was cut by 5 bases and J by 12 bases, with 11 bases left in between. The CDR3 runs 12 residues. Per germline, CDR1 SGHVS and CDR2 FQNEAQ. CDR3 sequence reads: CASSLLSKPLHF. CDR3 bases: TGTGCCAGCAGCCTTTTGTCCAAACCCCTCCACTTT. Complete variable domain (other parts from reference TRBV7-8 and TRBJ1-6): GAGVSQSPRYKVAKRGQDVALRCDPISGHVSLFWYQQALGQGPEFLTYFQNEAQLDKSGLPSDRFFAERPEGSVSTLKIQRTQQEDSAVYLCASSLLSKPLHFGNGTRLTVT.

The chain has TRBV9 and TRBJ2-3, with a tentative D call TRBD2 (5 bases). The CDR3 extends over 15 amino acids. Germline V gene data show CDR1 as SGDLS and CDR2 as YYNGEE. V lost 0 bases and J lost 3, with 11 bases in between. CDR3 bases: TGTGCCAGCAGCGTAGCCGGGGTCGCGACAGATACGCAGTATTTT. Translated: CASSVAGVATDTQYF.

This rearrangement joins TRBV4-1 to TRBJ1-1, with no clear D. V was pared by 1 base and J by 6 bases, with 12 bases between. In germline, CDR1 is MGHRA, CDR2 YSYEKL. The CDR3 is made up of 14 amino acids. The CDR3 DNA follows: TGCGCCAGCAGCCAAGTTCGGGGAGACGCTGAAGCTTTCTTT. This codes for CASSQVRGDAEAFF.

This clone turned up a few times. Within the sample, other DNA sequences also encode this same CDR3. The chain combines TRBV13 with TRBJ1-2; possibly TRBD1 for D (5 bases). From germline, CDR1 is PRHDT and CDR2 FYEKMQ (reference sequence). The CDR3 has 13 amino acids. V shed 3 bases and J shed 2 bases, with 7 bases lying between them. CDR3 DNA: TGTGCCAGCAGCTTGGGACGGAACTATGGCTACACCTTC. Translated, it gives CASSLGRNYGYTF. The full variable domain, rest sourced from reference TRBV13 and TRBJ1-2, is AAGVIQSPRHLIKEKRETATLKCYPIPRHDTVYWYQQGPGQDPQFLISFYEKMQSDKGSIPDRFSAQQFSDYHSELNMSSLELGDSALYFCASSLGRNYGYTFGSGTRLTVV.

In this sample, this clone turned up once. The chain recombines TRBV15 with TRBJ2-1; 10 bases fit TRBD1. This CDR3 contains 13 residues. J gave up 8 bases and V 5 bases, and 3 bases lay outside the gene matches. The germline gives CDR1 LNHNV, CDR2 YYDKDF (reference sequence). In DNA form, the CDR3 reads TGTGCCACCAGCGGACAGGGGGAATATGAGCAGTTCTTC. This codes for CATSGQGEYEQFF.

This clone was found once. The gene calls are TRBV29-1 and TRBJ1-6; no definite D call. Between the trimmed V and J ends, which lost 7 bases and 6 bases, there was a span of 13 bases. Germline CDR1 is SQVTM and CDR2 is ANQGSEA. This CDR3 has 13 residues. Here the CDR3 reads CSARSHINSPLHF. The CDR3, as DNA: TGCAGCGCCAGGTCGCACATTAATTCACCCCTCCACTTT.

This clone was seen only once. This rearrangement joins TRBV4-1 to TRBJ1-2; D remains unclear. The V gene lost 0 bases and the J gene lost 4 bases, with 15 bases spanning the gap. The CDR3 covers 16 residues. Germline V CDR1 and CDR2: MGHRA, YSYEKL. The CDR3, as DNA: TGCGCCAGCAGCCAAGAAATTGGCACCGAATTCTATGGCTACACCTTC. As protein: CASSQEIGTEFYGYTF.

Within the sample, this clone is medium-sized. This chain connects TRBV10-2 to TRBJ1-5; no firm D call. The CDR3 loop spans 13 amino acids. The V end was cut by 7 bases, the J end by 1 base, with 8 bases between. CDR1 is WSHSY, CDR2 SAAADI, per germline. CDR3 bases: TGCGCCAGCACACAAGGAAGCAATCAGCCCCAGCATTTT. It yields the protein CASTQGSNQPQHF.

The genes are TRBV4-2 and TRBJ2-3; 8 positions match TRBD2. CDR3 size: 15 residues. Trimming cost V 3 bases and J 4 bases; bases outside gene matches: 6. The germline CDR1 and CDR2 sequences are LGHNA and YNFKEQ. CDR3 DNA sequence: TGTGCCAGCAGCCACGGGACTAGTGCGGCAGATACGCAGTATTTT. Translation: CASSHGTSAADTQYF.

V and J are TRBV5-1 and TRBJ2-1; 9 nucleotides agree with TRBD1. This CDR3 region has 16 residues. Germline V gene lookup returns CDR1 SGHRS and CDR2 YFSETQ. The V and J ends lost 4 bases and 2 bases, in that order; junction bases with no gene match: 7. The CDR3 spells CASSPGTGRTYNEQFF. As DNA, the CDR3 is TGCGCCAGCAGCCCAGGGACAGGGCGGACCTACAATGAGCAGTTCTTC.

For the CDR3, the DNA is TGTGCCAGCCGCACGGGACAGGGGAGCAATCAGCCCCAGCATTTT. As protein: CASRTGQGSNQPQHF. The chain is built from TRBV27 and TRBJ1-5; 10 positions agree with TRBD1. CDR3 size: 15 residues. Germline V gives CDR1 MNHEY, CDR2 SMNVEV (reference sequence). V shed 8 bases, J shed 1 base, and the junction held 5 bases outside the gene matches.

This sequence joins TRBV6-5 and TRBJ2-7; D uncertain. Germline V gives CDR1 MNHEY, CDR2 SVGAGI. The CDR3 consists of 14 residues. V shed 0 bases and J shed 3 bases, with 9 bases lying between them. The CDR3 DNA is TGTGCCAGCAGTTACTCGAGACCATTCTACGAGCAGTACTTC. Its protein product is CASSYSRPFYEQYF.

V is TRBV2 and J is TRBJ2-5, with TRBD2 matching 11 bases. In germline, CDR1 is SNHLY, CDR2 FYNNEI. The CDR3 contains 16 residues. The V gene end was trimmed by 8 bases and the J gene end by 5 bases; junction bases not matched to a gene: 13. The CDR3 sequence is CASGGTSGPGGETQYF. CDR3 coding DNA: TGTGCCAGCGGCGGGACTAGCGGTCCAGGGGGGGAGACCCAGTACTTC.

The rearrangement uses TRBV7-2 and TRBJ2-6, with D tentatively TRBD2 (5 bases). The V end was cut by 7 bases, the J end by 4 bases, with 14 bases between. This CDR3 spans 15 amino acids. Germline V CDR1 and CDR2: SGHTA, FQGNSA. The CDR3 nucleotides read TGTGCCAGCAACTCTCCCTCGGGAGGGGCCAACGTCCTGACTTTC. As protein: CASNSPSGGANVLTF.

The chain employs TRBV6-1 and TRBJ2-2; TRBD1 agrees at 8 bases. CDR1 is MNHNS and CDR2 is SASEGT in the germline V gene. J lost 6 bases, V lost 4 bases, and 7 bases had no gene match. This CDR3 comprises 15 residues. As DNA, the CDR3 is TGTGCCAGCAGTGCACAGGGGGTCTTGGCCGGGGAGCTGTTTTTT. Translation: CASSAQGVLAGELFF.

The CDR3 protein is CASRDERGKKETQYF. CDR3 DNA sequence: TGTGCCAGCAGGGACGAGCGGGGGAAGAAAGAGACCCAGTACTTC. The chain carries TRBV7-8 and TRBJ2-5, with TRBD2 matching over 8 bases. CDR1 is SGHVS and CDR2 is FQNEAQ in the germline V gene. V shed 6 bases and J 3 bases; nucleotides not matched to a gene: 9. The CDR3 contains 15 residues. Full variable domain (missing parts from reference TRBV7-8 and TRBJ2-5): GAGVSQSPRYKVAKRGQDVALRCDPISGHVSLFWYQQALGQGPEFLTYFQNEAQLDKSGLPSDRFFAERPEGSVSTLKIQRTQQEDSAVYLCASRDERGKKETQYFGPGTRLLVL.

In regard to this clone: Other DNA sequences in this specimen translate into the identical CDR3. The gene calls are TRBV5-1 and TRBJ2-7, with a possible D match to TRBD1 (6 bases). This CDR3 is built from 14 residues. V gave up 4 bases and J gave up 2 bases, with 13 bases separating them. Germline lookup yields CDR1 SGHRS and CDR2 YFSETQ. The DNA of the CDR3 is TGCGCCAGCAGCCTAGGGGCAGGGGCCTACGAGCAGTACTTC. It specifies CASSLGAGAYEQYF.

This clone was observed a handful of times. The CDR3 DNA follows: TGTGCCAGCGGCCCGCGAGGTTCGAATTCACCCCTCCACTTT. Translated: CASGPRGSNSPLHF. This chain links TRBV25-1 with TRBJ1-6; D remains unclear. There are 14 residues in the CDR3. Germline V gene data show CDR1 as MGHDK and CDR2 as SYGVNS. Trimming cost V 8 bases and J 7 bases, with 15 bases left between them.

This chain links TRBV5-4 with TRBJ2-1, with a possible D match to TRBD1 (5 bases). Deletions cut 0 bases from V and 10 bases from J, with 14 bases between. The germline gives CDR1 SGHNT, CDR2 YYREEE (reference sequence). This CDR3 is built from 14 residues. CDR3 loop: CASSLEGWPGEQFF. CDR3 nucleotides: TGTGCCAGCAGCTTGGAGGGGTGGCCCGGAGAGCAGTTCTTC.